The sequence of this T cell receptor (beta chain) was determined in a study of OX40 agonist ivuxolimab in advanced cancers. Sequencing was performed with immunoSEQ multiplex PCR; in TCRdb, only in-frame clones are kept and a portion is missing. The sample has about 40,000 clones; approximately 88% are singletons. The CDR3 is made up of 12 amino acids. After removal of 6 bases from V and 14 bases from J, the junction contained 7 bases not matched to a gene. The germline V gene has CDR1 MNHEY and CDR2 SMNVEV (reference sequence). The receptor comes from an adult with an advanced solid tumor such as melanoma, head and neck, liver or kidney cancer. The chain employs TRBV27 and TRBJ2-1; 10 bases map to TRBD2. The material sequenced was CD4+ or CD8+ T cells sorted from blood, taken in a trial of the OX40 agonist ivuxolimab. CDR3 protein: CASSQPGLAKFF. CDR3 in DNA: TGTGCCAGCAGCCAACCGGGACTAGCGAAGTTCTTC.